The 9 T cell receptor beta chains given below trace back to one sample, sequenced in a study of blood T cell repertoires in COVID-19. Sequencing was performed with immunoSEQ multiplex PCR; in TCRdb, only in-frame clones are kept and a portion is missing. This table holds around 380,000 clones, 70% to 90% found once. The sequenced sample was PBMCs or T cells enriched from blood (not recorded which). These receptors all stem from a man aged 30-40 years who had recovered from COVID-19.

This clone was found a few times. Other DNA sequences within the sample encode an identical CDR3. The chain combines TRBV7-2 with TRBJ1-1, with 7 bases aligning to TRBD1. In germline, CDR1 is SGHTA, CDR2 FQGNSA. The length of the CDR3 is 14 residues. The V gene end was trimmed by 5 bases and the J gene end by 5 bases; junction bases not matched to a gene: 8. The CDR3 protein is CASSLDRVGTEAFF. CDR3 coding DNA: TGTGCCAGCAGCCTTGACAGGGTGGGAACTGAAGCTTTCTTT.

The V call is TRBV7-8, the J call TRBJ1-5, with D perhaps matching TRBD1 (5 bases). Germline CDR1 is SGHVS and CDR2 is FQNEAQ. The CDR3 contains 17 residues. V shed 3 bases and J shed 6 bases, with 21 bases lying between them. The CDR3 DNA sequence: TGTGCCAGCAGCTTTATTATCGGGGGGTTAATCGGTCAGCCCCAGCATTTT. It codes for CASSFIIGGLIGQPQHF.

CDR3 bases: TGTGCCAGCAGCCCGGGGAATACGAGAACCCAAGAGACCCAGTACTTC. Its translation is CASSPGNTRTQETQYF. The V call is TRBV11-2, the J call TRBJ2-5; maybe TRBD2 (5 bases). The CDR3 loop spans 16 amino acids. The V end lost 5 bases, the J end lost 1 base, and 17 bases lay between the germline ends. CDR1 and CDR2 (germline): SGHAT, FQNNGV.

The CDR3 protein is CASSANNRGHTIYEQYF. CDR3 DNA: TGTGCCAGTAGTGCCAACAACAGGGGGCATACAATCTACGAGCAGTACTTC. The chain carries TRBV19 and TRBJ2-7, with 9 bases lining up with TRBD1. The CDR3 loop spans 17 amino acids. Germline CDR1 is LNHDA and CDR2 is SQIVND (reference sequence). Trimming cost V 5 bases and J 3 bases; bases outside gene matches: 14.

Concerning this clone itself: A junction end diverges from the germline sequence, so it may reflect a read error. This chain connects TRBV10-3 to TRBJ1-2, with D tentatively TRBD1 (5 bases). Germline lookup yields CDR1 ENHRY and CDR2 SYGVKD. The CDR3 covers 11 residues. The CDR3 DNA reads TGTGCCCTCAGGGTAGACTATGGCTACACCTTC. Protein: CALRVDYGYTF.

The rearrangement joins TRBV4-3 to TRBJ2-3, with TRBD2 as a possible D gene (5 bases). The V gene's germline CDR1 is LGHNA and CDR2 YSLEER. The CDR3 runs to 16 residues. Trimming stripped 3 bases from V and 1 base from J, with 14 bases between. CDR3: CASSHLGPEGTDTQYF. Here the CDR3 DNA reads TGCGCCAGCAGCCACCTAGGGCCGGAGGGCACAGATACGCAGTATTTT.

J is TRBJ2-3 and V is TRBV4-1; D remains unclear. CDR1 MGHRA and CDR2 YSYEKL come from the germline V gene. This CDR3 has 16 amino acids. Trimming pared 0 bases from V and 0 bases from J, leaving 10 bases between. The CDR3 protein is CASSQDYSRSTDTQYF. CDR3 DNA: TGCGCCAGCAGCCAAGATTACAGTCGAAGCACAGATACGCAGTATTTT.

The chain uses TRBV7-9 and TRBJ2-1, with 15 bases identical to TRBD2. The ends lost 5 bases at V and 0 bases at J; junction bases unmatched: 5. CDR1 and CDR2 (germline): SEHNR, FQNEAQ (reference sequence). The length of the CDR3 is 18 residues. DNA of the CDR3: TGTGCCAGCAGCCCCGGGACTAGCGGGGGGAGCTCCTACAATGAGCAGTTCTTC. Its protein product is CASSPGTSGGSSYNEQFF.

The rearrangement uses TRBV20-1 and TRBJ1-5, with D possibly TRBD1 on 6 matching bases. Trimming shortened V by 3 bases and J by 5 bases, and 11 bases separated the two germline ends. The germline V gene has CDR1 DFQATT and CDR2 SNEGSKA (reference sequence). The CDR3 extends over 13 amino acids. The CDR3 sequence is CSASPGVHQPQHF. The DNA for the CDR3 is TGCAGTGCTAGTCCAGGGGTTCATCAGCCCCAGCATTTT.